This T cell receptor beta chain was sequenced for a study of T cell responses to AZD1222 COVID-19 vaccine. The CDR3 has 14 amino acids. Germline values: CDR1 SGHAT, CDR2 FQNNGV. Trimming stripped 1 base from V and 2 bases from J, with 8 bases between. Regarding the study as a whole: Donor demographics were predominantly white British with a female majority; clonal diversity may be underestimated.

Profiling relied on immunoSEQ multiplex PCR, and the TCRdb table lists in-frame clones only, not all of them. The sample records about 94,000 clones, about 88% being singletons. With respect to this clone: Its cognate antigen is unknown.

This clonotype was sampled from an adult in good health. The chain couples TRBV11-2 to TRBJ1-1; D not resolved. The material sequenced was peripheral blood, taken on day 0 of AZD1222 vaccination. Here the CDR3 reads CASSLVWGNTEAFF. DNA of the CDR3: TGTGCCAGCAGCTTAGTCTGGGGAAACACTGAAGCTTTCTTT.